The 20 T cell receptor beta chains below all came from one sample that was sequenced in a study of T cell clonality in common variable immunodeficiency. Profiling relied on immunoSEQ multiplex PCR, and the TCRdb table lists in-frame clones only, not all of them. The table lists tens of thousands of clones, with no singletons. The sample comprised peripheral blood mononuclear cells. The receptors were sampled from a person aged 18 to 75 in good health.

A few counts support this clone. The read is 3 residues too short to cover the CDR3 end, so that end is filled in from the germline J gene. V usage is TRBV5-1 and J usage is TRBJ1-5; 11 bases are shared with TRBD1. Germline V CDR1 and CDR2: SGHRS, YFSETQ. V shed 4 bases, J shed 6 bases, and the junction held 6 bases outside the gene matches. The CDR3 contains 15 residues. The sequenced part of the CDR3 DNA is TGCGCCAGCAGCATTGGGACAGGGGGTGGTCAGCCC. Its translation is CASSIGTGGGQP. The entire CDR3 protein is CASSIGTGGGQPQHF.

This clone has just a few counts. The read comes to an end 3 residues before the CDR3 does, leaving the germline J gene to fill in the end. J is TRBJ2-7 and V is TRBV2, with a weak D call TRBD2 (5 bases). The CDR3 covers 12 residues. V dropped 8 bases and J dropped 2 bases, with 10 bases sitting between them. Germline V gene sequence: CDR1 SNHLY, CDR2 FYNNEI. CDR3 bases read: TGTGCCAGCGAATGGCGGGCCTACGAG. Encoded protein: CASEWRAYE. The CDR3, in full, reads CASEWRAYEQYF. Full variable domain (remainder filled in from reference TRBV2 and TRBJ2-7): EPEVTQTPSHQVTQMGQEVILRCVPISNHLYFYWYRQILGQKVEFLVSFYNNEISEKSEIFDDQFSVERPDGSNFTLKIRSTKLEDSAMYFCASEWRAYEQYFGPGTRLTVT.

This clone has at least ten counts. From the germline J gene comes the end of the CDR3, since the read stops 3 residues before it. The rearrangement links TRBV5-6 to TRBJ1-2; tentative D call: TRBD1 (5 bases). Trimming took off 4 bases at V and 5 bases at J, with 15 bases between the two ends. The CDR3 spans 14 residues. The germline CDR1 and CDR2 sequences are SGHDT and YYEEEE. The sequenced part of the CDR3 DNA is TGTGCCAGCAGCCATTCGGCCCGGGGGTATGGC. It translates to CASSHSARGYG. The full CDR3 sequence reads CASSHSARGYGYTF.

Ten or more counts support this clone. The read comes to an end 3 residues before the CDR3 does, leaving the germline J gene to fill in the end. The V and J genes are TRBV12-3 or TRBV12-4 and TRBJ2-1; possibly TRBD2 for D (7 bases). The V and J ends lost 5 bases and 3 bases respectively, with 17 bases between them. The CDR3 totals 16 residues. The sequenced CDR3 bases are TGTGCCAGCAGTGGAGGGGGGGGCGGTAGCTACAATGAG. It specifies CASSGGGGGSYNE. The full CDR3 protein is CASSGGGGGSYNEQFF.

This clone turned up a few times. The chain's CDR3 is CSAKGGSSINEQFF. The CDR3 DNA, read in part, is TGCAGTGCTAAGGGCGGGAGCTCGATCAATGAG. The J gene is TRBJ2-1, the V gene TRBV20-1, with 7 bases that match TRBD2. The read ends 3 residues shy of where the CDR3 ends; the end is completed using the germline J gene. V shed 4 bases, J shed 6 bases, and the junction held 9 bases outside the gene matches. The CDR3 totals 14 residues. In germline, CDR1 is DFQATT, CDR2 SNEGSKA (reference sequence).

This clone was recorded at least ten times. The CDR3 extends 3 residues past the end of the read, so its final part is completed from the germline J gene. J is TRBJ1-1 and V is TRBV5-1; 9 bases map to TRBD1. CDR3 length: 14 residues. The germline CDR1 and CDR2 sequences are SGHRS and YFSETQ. J was trimmed by 5 bases and V by 2 bases; bases with no gene match: 4. The CDR3 DNA, read in part, is TGCGCCAGCAGCTTACAGGGGGCGGGAACTGAA. As protein: CASSLQGAGTE. The entire CDR3 protein is CASSLQGAGTEAFF.

In this sample, this clone turned up many times. From the germline J gene comes the end of the CDR3, since the read stops 3 residues before it. V is TRBV20-1 and J is TRBJ2-7; 8 nucleotides agree with TRBD1. Trimming at V came to 8 bases and at J to 3 bases, leaving 6 bases not matched to a gene. Germline CDR1 and CDR2: DFQATT and SNEGSKA (reference sequence). The CDR3 spans 12 residues. The chain's CDR3 is CSPQGGSYEQYF. The sequenced CDR3 bases are TGCAGTCCACAGGGGGGCAGCTACGAG.

This clone showed up many times. The read terminates 3 residues ahead of where the CDR3 ends, so the germline J gene completes it. The genes are TRBV5-6 and TRBJ1-4; TRBD1 agrees at 7 bases. The CDR3 runs to 15 residues. V dropped 1 base and J dropped 8; count of bases not matched to a gene: 8. Germline V gene data show CDR1 as SGHDT and CDR2 as YYEEEE. The CDR3 DNA, read in part, is TGTGCCAGCAGCTTGTGGACACAGGGGAACGAAAAA. This translates into CASSLWTQGNEK. The entire CDR3 protein reads CASSLWTQGNEKLFF.

This clone was counted at least ten times. The read halts 3 residues ahead of the CDR3 end, with the missing end drawn from the germline J gene. The gene calls are TRBV19 and TRBJ2-7; TRBD2 aligns across 14 bases. The V gene end was trimmed by 3 bases and the J gene end by 2 bases; junction bases not matched to a gene: 0. There are 15 residues in the CDR3. The germline gives CDR1 LNHDA, CDR2 SQIVND (reference sequence). CDR3 DNA (partial): TGTGCCAGTAGTATGGGACTAGCGGGAGCCTACGAG. It specifies CASSMGLAGAYE. The whole CDR3 reads CASSMGLAGAYEQYF.

This clone was picked up many times. The read finishes 3 residues shy of the CDR3 end, and the germline J gene is used to complete it. V is TRBV7-3 and J is TRBJ2-7; unclear D gene. The V end lost 11 bases, the J end lost 5 bases, and 13 bases lay between the germline ends. The V gene's germline CDR1 is SGHTA and CDR2 FQGTGA. There are 11 residues in the CDR3. The CDR3 sequence: CAEPPPDEQYF. CDR3 DNA (partial): TGTGCCGAACCCCCACCGGACGAG.

This clone was seen a few times. The CDR3 end is not reached by the read, which stops 3 residues before it; the germline J gene fills it in. The chain employs TRBV16 and TRBJ1-5, with 10 bases identical to TRBD1. Germline V gene lookup returns CDR1 KGHSY and CDR2 FQNENV. Losses at the gene ends were 4 bases for V and 6 bases for J; bases not matched to a gene: 9. The CDR3 sequence is 16 residues long. The covered CDR3 bases are TGTGCCAGCAGCCGAAGGGGGACAGGGGTAGTTCAGCCC. This sequence encodes CASSRRGTGVVQP. The full CDR3 reads CASSRRGTGVVQPQHF.

This clone was seen at least ten times. The CDR3 extends 3 residues past the end of the read, so its final part is completed from the germline J gene. The V gene is TRBV11-2, the J gene TRBJ2-2; 9 bases agree with TRBD1. CDR1 SGHAT and CDR2 FQNNGV come from the germline V gene. The CDR3 consists of 15 residues. The V segment lost 5 bases and the J segment 5 bases; nucleotides outside the gene matches: 6. The sequenced part of the CDR3 DNA is TGTGCCAGCAGCGCCCCGGGACAGGGAACCGGGGAG. Translation gives CASSAPGQGTGE. In full, the CDR3 reads CASSAPGQGTGELFF.

This clone occurred many times. The read ends 3 residues early relative to the CDR3; the germline J gene fills the gap. The chain couples TRBV7-6 to TRBJ2-1; TRBD2 matches 11 bases. CDR1 SGHVS and CDR2 FNYEAQ come from the germline V gene. This CDR3 has 15 residues. V lost 0 bases to trimming and J lost 9 bases; unmatched junction nucleotides: 4. The DNA read from the CDR3 is TGTGCCAGCAGCTTAGCTGGCCTAGCGGGAGGTGAG. This encodes CASSLAGLAGGE. The complete CDR3 reads CASSLAGLAGGEQFF.

This clone appeared many times. Sequencing ends 3 residues short of the CDR3 end; the germline J gene provides the rest. The chain joins TRBV20-1 to TRBJ2-5, with D possibly matching TRBD1 (6 bases). CDR3 length equals 13 residues. Germline CDR1 is DFQATT and CDR2 is SNEGSKA (reference sequence). Trimming took 3 bases from V and 0 from J, leaving 8 bases between them. The CDR3 here is CSARGTYQETQYF. The DNA read from the CDR3 is TGCAGTGCTAGGGGGACATACCAAGAGACC.

The sample holds many counts of this clone. The read halts 3 residues ahead of the CDR3 end, with the missing end drawn from the germline J gene. The V and J genes are TRBV10-1 and TRBJ2-7; possibly TRBD2 for D (5 bases). V lost 0 bases and J 4 bases, leaving 10 bases between the germline ends. This CDR3 has 14 amino acids. The germline V gene encodes CDR1 WNHNN and CDR2 SYGVQD (reference sequence). CDR3 in amino acids: CASSESTPGYEQYF. The covered CDR3 bases are TGCGCCAGCAGTGAGTCGACTCCGGGGTACGAG.

CDR3 bases read: TGCGCCAGCAGCTACTCAAGCAATCAGCCC. It yields the protein CASSYSSNQP. The CDR3 in full is CASSYSSNQPQHF. The chain employs TRBV5-1 and TRBJ1-5; D unresolved. From the germline J gene comes the end of the CDR3, since the read stops 3 residues before it. CDR3 size: 13 residues. Trimming removed 3 bases at V and 1 base at J, with 5 bases between. Per germline, CDR1 SGHRS and CDR2 YFSETQ.

This clone was counted at least ten times. The CDR3 end lies 3 residues beyond the end of the read and is filled in from the germline J gene. The chain couples TRBV10-3 to TRBJ2-1; 7 nucleotides agree with TRBD1. Germline V gives CDR1 ENHRY, CDR2 SYGVKD. This CDR3 has 14 amino acids. V gave up 9 bases and J gave up 5 bases; unmatched junction bases: 10. Here the CDR3 reads CAISLGDRDNEQFF. The part of the CDR3 DNA that was read is TGTGCCATTAGTCTTGGGGACAGAGACAATGAG.

This clone has a count of ten or more. The CDR3 goes on 3 residues after the read ends, and that part is filled in from the germline J gene. This chain links TRBV12-3 or TRBV12-4 with TRBJ2-6; D perhaps matches TRBD2 (7 bases). The CDR3 is 18 residues long. V lost 3 bases, J lost 1 base, and 16 bases lay in between. CDR3 DNA (partial): TGTGCCAGCAGTTTTAGGGGGACTACTAATTCTGGGGCCAACGTC. Protein sequence: CASSFRGTTNSGANV. The CDR3 in its entirety is CASSFRGTTNSGANVLTF.

This clone appeared many times. The read falls 3 residues short of the CDR3 end, and the missing part is taken from the germline J gene. V usage is TRBV7-7 and J usage is TRBJ1-6; tentative D call: TRBD1 (5 bases). Germline-derived CDR1 and CDR2 are SSHAT and FNYEAQ (reference sequence). This CDR3 is 18 amino acids long. Between the trimmed V and J ends, which lost 0 bases and 3 bases, there was a span of 15 bases. This chain's CDR3 is CASSLAGHTVDYNSPLHF. The part of the CDR3 DNA that was read is TGTGCCAGCAGCTTAGCAGGACATACCGTGGACTATAATTCACCC. Full variable domain (outside the CDR3, taken from reference TRBV7-7 and TRBJ1-6): GAGVSQSPRYKVTKRGQDVTLRCDPISSHATLYWYQQALGQGPEFLTYFNYEAQPDKSGLPSDRFSAERPEGSISTLTIQRTEQRDSAMYRCASSLAGHTVDYNSPLHFGNGTRLTVT.

This clone has a count of ten or more. The missing CDR3 end, 3 residues past where the read stops, is filled in from the germline J gene. The J gene is TRBJ2-2, the V gene TRBV5-4; 7 nucleotides match TRBD1. This CDR3 region has 15 residues. The germline V gene encodes CDR1 SGHNT and CDR2 YYREEE (reference sequence). V shed 2 bases, J shed 4 bases, and the junction held 5 bases outside the gene matches. CDR3 bases read: TGTGCCAGCAGCTTCCGGGACAGATCCACCGGGGAG. Its translation: CASSFRDRSTGE. The whole CDR3 sequence reads CASSFRDRSTGELFF.